The source of this TCR beta chain is a study of CXCR3-negative and CXCR3-positive naive CD8 T cells (dated by TCRdb to about 2019). General notes on the study: In total, roughly 140 million TRB reads were obtained, corresponding to roughly 1.5 +/- 0.3 million reads per library. Data from under 12 donors, pooled across two independent experiments, went into the diversity and physicochemical repertoire analyses. For the TRBV-TRBJ cluster analysis, the naive subsets came from 5 donors, while the memory cells came from 3 donors.

Broad study findings and their caveats: Within the same donor, TRBV-TRBJ usage looked similar between naive CXCR3-negative and CXCR3-positive cells, but memory cells had distinct patterns. Because surface CD5, which is linked to self-reactivity in mice, was comparable between the naive subsets, TCR interaction strength was also inferred from TRB CDR3 physicochemical properties. TRB CDR3s from CXCR3-positive naive cells showed higher hydrophobicity (lower Kidera factor 4), lower energy, and higher strength and volume indices than CXCR3-negative naive cells. CXCR3 expression partially decreased after cryopreservation, so most assays used freshly isolated PBMCs. Repertoire diversity was comparably high in both naive subsets but much lower in memory CD8+ T cells.

In the case of this clonotype: No cognate antigen has been identified for it.

Each CD8+ T cell subset was flow-sorted in triplicate, and some 310,000 cells per subset were placed directly into RLT lysis buffer. To keep memory contaminants out, a stringent definition of naive CD8+ T cells was applied: CD45RO-CCR7+CD27+CD95-. Peripheral blood mononuclear cells were isolated from buffy coats using standard density gradient centrifugation. A FACSAria III was used to flow-sort naive CD8+ T cells into CXCR3-negative and CXCR3-positive populations. Total RNA was extracted from sorted cells using an RNeasy Mini Kit. For sequencing, a NextSeq 550 was employed. The Human TCR Profiling Kit (MiLaboratory) was used to prepare UMI-labeled 5' RACE TRB cDNA libraries. cDNA synthesis used the entire amount of extracted RNA, and PCR amplification then used the entire amount of cDNA produced. The libraries were made side by side, with each library going through the same number of PCR cycles. Processing in the source paper ran as follows. With a minimum of two reads required per UMI, MIGEC and MiXCR pulled out about 52,000 +/- 9,100 unique UMI-labeled TRB cDNA molecules from each library. Each library averaged roughly 40,000 +/- 10,000 functional in-frame TRB CDR3 nucleotide clonotypes without stop codons. After downsampling to 5000 UMI-labeled TRB molecules per sample, diversity metrics, including normalized Shannon-Wiener and Chao1, were computed in VDJtools. Clonotype-size-weighted physicochemical properties of the central five CDR3 residues (interaction energy, strength, volume and Kidera factor 4) were computed in VDJtools. TCRdb reprocessed the reads and lists each CDR3 protein sequence as a single entry, with no DNA. The V and J calls come from TCRdb's annotation, not from the publication. The sample's own table lists approximately 74,000 distinct CDR3 sequences. Around 1.5% of the sample is taken by the ten largest.

The germline V gene yields MGHRA for CDR1 and YSYEKL for CDR2. Taken from cysteine to phenylalanine, the CDR3 has 16 residues. The protein alone is recorded here. This receptor was taken from a human donor in good health. Some clones in this sample may be carry-over from other donors' samples. Sequenced sample: naive CXCR3- CD8+ T cells from blood. The sample's cell subset or site label is to be understood as: CD45RO-CCR7+CD27+CD95- naive CD8+ T cells lacking CXCR3 (TNR3-). In this chain, TRBV4-1 is recombined with TRBJ2-3; TCRdb calls TRBD2, which cannot be checked without DNA. The CDR3 amino acid sequence is: CASSQESGGGADTQYF.